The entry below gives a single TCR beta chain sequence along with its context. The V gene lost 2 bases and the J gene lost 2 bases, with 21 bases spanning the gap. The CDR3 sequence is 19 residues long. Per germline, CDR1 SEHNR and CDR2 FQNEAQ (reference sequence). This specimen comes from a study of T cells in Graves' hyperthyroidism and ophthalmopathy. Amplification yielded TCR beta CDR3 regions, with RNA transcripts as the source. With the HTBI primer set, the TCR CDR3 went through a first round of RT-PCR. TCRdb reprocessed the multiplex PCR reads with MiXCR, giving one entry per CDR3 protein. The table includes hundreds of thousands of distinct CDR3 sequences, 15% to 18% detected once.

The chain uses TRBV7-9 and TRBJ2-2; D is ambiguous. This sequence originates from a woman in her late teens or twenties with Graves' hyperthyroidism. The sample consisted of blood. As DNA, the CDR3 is TGTGCCAGCAGCTTACACTTCAAAATTGGGCACCTAAACACCGGGGAGCTGTTTTTT. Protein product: CASSLHFKIGHLNTGELFF.